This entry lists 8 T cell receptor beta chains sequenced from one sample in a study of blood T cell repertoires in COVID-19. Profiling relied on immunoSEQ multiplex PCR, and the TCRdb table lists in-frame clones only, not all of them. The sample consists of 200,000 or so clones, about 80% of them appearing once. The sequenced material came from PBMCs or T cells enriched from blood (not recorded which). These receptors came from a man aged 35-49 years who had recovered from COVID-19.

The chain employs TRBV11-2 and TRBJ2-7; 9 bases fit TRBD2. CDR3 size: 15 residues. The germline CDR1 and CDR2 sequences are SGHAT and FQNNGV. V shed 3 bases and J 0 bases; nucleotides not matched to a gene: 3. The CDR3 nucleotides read TGTGCCAGCAGCTTGAGCGGGGGGCCCTCCTACGAGCAGTACTTC. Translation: CASSLSGGPSYEQYF.

CDR3 amino acids: CASSQAQLGSDGYTF. CDR3 nucleotide sequence: TGTGCCAGCAGCCAAGCACAGTTGGGTTCCGATGGCTACACCTTC. The chain couples TRBV3-1 (or the pseudogene TRBV3-2) to TRBJ1-2; D gene unclear. The CDR3 totals 15 residues. Trimming pared 1 base from V and 6 bases from J, leaving 15 bases between. Germline assignment: CDR1 LGHDT and CDR2 YNNKEL (reference sequence).

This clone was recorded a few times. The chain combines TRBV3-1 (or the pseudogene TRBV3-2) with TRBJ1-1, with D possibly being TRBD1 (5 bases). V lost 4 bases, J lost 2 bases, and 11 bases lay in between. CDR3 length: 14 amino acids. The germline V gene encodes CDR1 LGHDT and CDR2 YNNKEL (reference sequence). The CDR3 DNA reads TGTGCCAGCAGCCTGGGACTACTTAACACTGAAGCTTTCTTT. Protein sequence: CASSLGLLNTEAFF.

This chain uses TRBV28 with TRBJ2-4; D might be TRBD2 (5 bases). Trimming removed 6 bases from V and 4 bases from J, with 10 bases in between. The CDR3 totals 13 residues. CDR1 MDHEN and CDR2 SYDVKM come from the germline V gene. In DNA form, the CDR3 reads TGTGCCAGCAGACCTCCGGGGAAAAACATTCAGTACTTC. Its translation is CASRPPGKNIQYF. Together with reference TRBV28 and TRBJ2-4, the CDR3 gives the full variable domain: DVKVTQSSRYLVKRTGEKVFLECVQDMDHENMFWYRQDPGLGLRLIYFSYDVKMKEKGDIPEGYSVSREKKERFSLILESASTNQTSMYLCASRPPGKNIQYFGAGTRLSVL.

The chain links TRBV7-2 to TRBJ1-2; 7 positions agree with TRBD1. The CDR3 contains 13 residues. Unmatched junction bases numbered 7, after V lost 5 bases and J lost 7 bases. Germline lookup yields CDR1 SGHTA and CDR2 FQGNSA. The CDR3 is CASSATGESGYTF. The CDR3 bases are TGTGCCAGCAGCGCAACAGGGGAGAGTGGCTACACCTTC.

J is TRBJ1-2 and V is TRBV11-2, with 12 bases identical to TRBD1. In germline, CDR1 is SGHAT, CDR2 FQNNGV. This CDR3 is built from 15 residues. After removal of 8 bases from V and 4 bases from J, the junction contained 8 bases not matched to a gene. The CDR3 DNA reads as TGTGCCAGCGGGACAGGGACAGGGGGCGGCTATGGCTACACCTTC. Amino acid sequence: CASGTGTGGGYGYTF.

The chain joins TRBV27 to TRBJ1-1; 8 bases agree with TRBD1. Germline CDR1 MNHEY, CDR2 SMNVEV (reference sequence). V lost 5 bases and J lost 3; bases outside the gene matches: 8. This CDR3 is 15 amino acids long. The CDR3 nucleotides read TGTGCCAGCAGTAGACCGGACAGGGTCTACACTGAAGCTTTCTTT. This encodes CASSRPDRVYTEAFF.

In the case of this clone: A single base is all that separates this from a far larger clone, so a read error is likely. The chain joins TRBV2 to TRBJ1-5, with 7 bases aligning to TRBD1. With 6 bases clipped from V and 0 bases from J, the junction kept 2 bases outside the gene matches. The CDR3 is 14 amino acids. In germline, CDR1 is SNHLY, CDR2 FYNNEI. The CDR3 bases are TGTGCCAGCAGCAGGGACAGTAGCAATCAGCCCCAGCATTTT. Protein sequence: CASSRDSSNQPQHF.